Listed here are 31 T cell receptor beta chains from one sample, sequenced in a study of cytomegalovirus exposure and HLA in healthy donors (dated by TCRdb to the late 2010s). Receptor amplification or capture employed the immunoSEQ multiplex PCR assay. A mixture of 60 forward primers for TCR Vbeta segments and 13 reverse primers for TCR Jbeta segments was used in the multiplex PCR. The table comes from immuneACCESS by way of TCRdb, which keeps in-frame sequences with V and J called. Part of the clones is missing from these tables; in studies checked, under half for an unresolved V gene and the rest for unknown reasons. Here the sample has around 120,000 clones; more than 60% occur a single time. The ten largest clones add up to 4.1% of the sample. Sequences were obtained from PBMCs. The receptors stem from a woman aged 40 to 49 in good health and CMV-seronegative.

The chain employs TRBV7-2 and TRBJ2-1, with TRBD2 matching over 7 bases. The CDR3 sequence is 13 residues long. Germline CDR1 is SGHTA and CDR2 is FQGNSA. With V trimmed by 2 bases and J by 12 bases, 7 bases remained unmatched. This chain's CDR3 is CASSLSGGPAQFF. In nucleotides, the CDR3 is TGTGCCAGCAGCTTATCGGGGGGACCGGCGCAGTTCTTC. The whole variable domain, remainder taken from reference TRBV7-2 and TRBJ2-1, is GAGVSQSPSNKVTEKGKDVELRCDPISGHTALYWYRQSLGQGLEFLIYFQGNSAPDKSGLPSDRFSAERTGGSVSTLTIQRTQQEDSAVYLCASSLSGGPAQFFGPGTRLTVL.

V gene TRBV6-5 combines with J gene TRBJ1-1; TRBD1 is a possible D gene (5 bases). The CDR3 spans 13 residues. The germline CDR1 and CDR2 sequences are MNHEY and SVGAGI. V was trimmed by 7 bases and J by 3 bases, leaving 12 bases between them. Here the CDR3 reads CASNKGDYTEAFF. The CDR3 nucleotides are TGTGCCAGCAACAAAGGGGACTACACTGAAGCTTTCTTT.

The genes are TRBV7-2 and TRBJ2-1, with 10 bases matching TRBD2. Trimming cost V 5 bases and J 4 bases; bases outside gene matches: 8. Germline CDR1 is SGHTA and CDR2 is FQGNSA. The CDR3 length is 16 residues. As DNA, the CDR3 is TGTGCCAGCAGCCTACAGAGAGCGGGGGGGTACAATGAGCAGTTCTTC. Translated, it gives CASSLQRAGGYNEQFF.

This chain joins TRBV11-2 and TRBJ1-1; no clear D. V was clipped by 3 bases and J by 0 bases, with 11 bases between them. Germline assignment: CDR1 SGHAT and CDR2 FQNNGV. The CDR3 extends over 15 amino acids. The CDR3 nucleotides read TGTGCCAGCAGCTTGGCCGCGCGGATGAACACTGAAGCTTTCTTT. Its translation is CASSLAARMNTEAFF.

The gene calls are TRBV7-6 and TRBJ2-1, with 7 bases that match TRBD1. The CDR3 runs 15 residues. Looked up from germline, CDR1 is SGHVS and CDR2 is FNYEAQ. Trimming took 5 bases from V and 0 from J; bases not matched to a gene: 4. In nucleotides, the CDR3 is TGTGCCAGCAGCGCCGGGACAGCCTCCTACAATGAGCAGTTCTTC. Residues: CASSAGTASYNEQFF.

A note on this clone: Other DNA sequences in this specimen translate into the identical CDR3. The chain uses TRBV28 and TRBJ2-7; D may be TRBD2 (6 bases). The CDR3 runs to 12 residues. Germline assignment: CDR1 MDHEN and CDR2 SYDVKM. V was cut by 2 bases and J by 4 bases, with 6 bases left in between. CDR3 in DNA: TGTGCCAGCAGTTTAGCGGGATACGAGCAGTACTTC. Translating it yields CASSLAGYEQYF.

The chain joins TRBV5-1 to TRBJ2-7; a weak D match, TRBD1 (6 bases). Trimming took off 0 bases at V and 3 bases at J, with 13 bases between the two ends. The CDR3 consists of 15 residues. Germline-derived CDR1 and CDR2 are SGHRS and YFSETQ. The CDR3 region is CASSLDRTDFYEQYF. CDR3 coding DNA: TGCGCCAGCAGCTTGGACCGGACAGATTTCTACGAGCAGTACTTC. Filled out from reference TRBV5-1 and TRBJ2-7, the complete variable domain reads KAGVTQTPRYLIKTRGQQVTLSCSPISGHRSVSWYQQTPGQGLQFLFEYFSETQRNKGNFPGRFSGRQFSNSRSEMNVSTLELGDSALYLCASSLDRTDFYEQYFGPGTRLTVT.

The chain joins TRBV7-9 to TRBJ2-6, with D unclear. Germline CDR1 reads SEHNR; CDR2 reads FQNEAQ (reference sequence). The CDR3 totals 14 residues. The V gene lost 6 bases and the J gene lost 1 base, with 7 bases spanning the gap. CDR3 nucleotides: TGTGCCAGCAGATCCAATTCTGGGGCCAACGTCCTGACTTTC. It codes for CASRSNSGANVLTF.

In DNA form, the CDR3 reads TGTGCCAGCTTAGGGACAACCGGGGCCCAGTACTTC. Translating gives CASLGTTGAQYF. The chain couples TRBV6-5 to TRBJ2-5, with D possibly TRBD1 on 6 matching bases. The V end was cut by 8 bases, the J end by 9 bases, with 16 bases between. CDR1 is MNHEY and CDR2 is SVGAGI in the germline V gene. The CDR3 consists of 12 residues.

V and J are TRBV7-9 and TRBJ2-7, with D hard to call. The germline CDR1 and CDR2 sequences are SEHNR and FQNEAQ (reference sequence). V lost 5 bases to trimming and J lost 5 bases, with 10 bases between them. The CDR3 runs 12 residues. CDR3 nucleotides: TGTGCCAGCAGCCCCCCTGTAGACGAGCAGTACTTC. It yields the protein CASSPPVDEQYF.

The chain employs TRBV18 and TRBJ1-2; 7 positions match TRBD1. V was clipped by 4 bases and J by 6 bases; unmatched bases: 2. The CDR3 spans 12 residues. Germline loops: CDR1 KGHSH, CDR2 LQKENI. The CDR3 sequence is CASSRDRDGYTF. CDR3 coding DNA: TGTGCCAGCTCACGAGACAGGGATGGCTACACCTTC.

The V call is TRBV18, the J call TRBJ2-1; D remains ambiguous. V dropped 2 bases and J dropped 5 bases, with 13 bases sitting between them. There are 15 residues in the CDR3. Germline assignment: CDR1 KGHSH and CDR2 LQKENI. CDR3: CASSPYGLRDNEQFF. DNA of the CDR3: TGTGCCAGCTCACCATACGGCCTTCGGGACAATGAGCAGTTCTTC.

V is TRBV27 and J is TRBJ2-3; TRBD2 aligns across 9 bases. The CDR3 is made up of 17 amino acids. V dropped 0 bases and J dropped 3; count of bases not matched to a gene: 7. Germline-derived CDR1 and CDR2 are MNHEY and SMNVEV (reference sequence). CDR3 in amino acids: CASSLSAAGGPTDTQYF. The CDR3 DNA follows: TGTGCCAGCAGTTTATCCGCAGCGGGGGGCCCGACAGATACGCAGTATTTT.

The chain carries TRBV5-1 and TRBJ1-1; no definite D call. CDR3 length: 15 amino acids. The germline gives CDR1 SGHRS, CDR2 YFSETQ. The V gene lost 0 bases and the J gene lost 4 bases, with 13 bases spanning the gap. The CDR3 bases are TGCGCCAGCAGCTTGGTCCGGTCCCGCGGCACTGAAGCTTTCTTT. It translates to CASSLVRSRGTEAFF.

V usage is TRBV7-8 and J usage is TRBJ2-2; D gene unclear. V lost 0 bases, J lost 4 bases, and 6 bases lay in between. The CDR3 length is 14 residues. Germline CDR1 reads SGHVS; CDR2 reads FQNEAQ. The CDR3, as DNA: TGTGCCAGCAGCTTAGCGAGGAGCACCGGGGAGCTGTTTTTT. As protein: CASSLARSTGELFF.

The rearrangement links TRBV5-8 to TRBJ1-3; D might be TRBD1 (6 bases). The V and J ends lost 3 bases and 2 bases respectively, with 15 bases between them. This CDR3 region has 16 residues. Germline V lookup: CDR1 SGHTS, CDR2 YDEGEE. CDR3 in DNA: TGTGCCAGCAGCTGGGGACCAGGGGATACTGGAAACACCATATATTTT. Encoded protein: CASSWGPGDTGNTIYF.

This chain connects TRBV6-5 to TRBJ2-7, with 10 bases fitting TRBD2. There are 14 residues in the CDR3. V was clipped by 5 bases and J by 2 bases; unmatched bases: 3. From germline, CDR1 is MNHEY and CDR2 SVGAGI. The CDR3 is CASSRTSGTYEQYF. The CDR3 region has the DNA TGTGCCAGCAGTCGGACTAGCGGAACCTACGAGCAGTACTTC.

This chain connects TRBV6-1 to TRBJ2-5, with 7 bases fitting TRBD2. CDR1 and CDR2 from the germline V gene are MNHNS and SASEGT. With V trimmed by 1 base and J by 2 bases, 1 base remained unmatched. This CDR3 region has 14 residues. CDR3 sequence (DNA): TGTGCCAGCAGTGAAGGACTAGCTCAAGAGACCCAGTACTTC. Its translation is CASSEGLAQETQYF.

A note on this clone: This sample also contains other DNA sequences that code for the same CDR3. The chain combines TRBV7-6 with TRBJ2-3, with TRBD1 as a possible D gene (5 bases). CDR1 and CDR2 (germline): SGHVS, FNYEAQ. This CDR3 has 14 residues. V lost 5 bases and J lost 4, with 13 bases in between. CDR3 sequence (DNA): TGTGCCAGCAGCGTCGGGTCCAGGGCAGATACGCAGTATTTT. Translating gives CASSVGSRADTQYF.

V is TRBV27 and J is TRBJ2-7, with D possibly TRBD2 on 5 matching bases. The CDR3 extends over 15 amino acids. Per germline, CDR1 MNHEY and CDR2 SMNVEV (reference sequence). Trimming removed 2 bases from V and 5 bases from J, with 16 bases in between. The CDR3 here is CASSLSGFKSHEQYF. CDR3 sequence (DNA): TGTGCCAGCAGTTTAAGCGGATTTAAGTCCCACGAGCAGTACTTC.

The chain recombines TRBV4-2 with TRBJ1-1, with D possibly being TRBD1 (5 bases). Germline CDR1 is LGHNA and CDR2 is YNFKEQ. V lost 5 bases and J lost 8, with 18 bases in between. CDR3 size: 14 residues. CDR3 nucleotide sequence: TGTGCCAGCAGCTCCTCCAGGGAGGAGAGGGAAGCTTTCTTT. Protein: CASSSSREEREAFF.

V gene TRBV7-3 combines with J gene TRBJ2-1; 10 positions agree with TRBD1. This CDR3 contains 15 residues. Germline CDR1 reads SGHTA; CDR2 reads FQGTGA. Trimming cost V 2 bases and J 4 bases; bases outside gene matches: 2. DNA for the CDR3: TGTGCCAGCAGCTTAGGACAGGGGGGTTACAATGAGCAGTTCTTC. Encoded protein: CASSLGQGGYNEQFF.

In the case of this clone: At one end, the junction sequence differs from germline, possibly due to a read error. The CDR3 protein is CASSIYGGPRNAGELFF. CDR3 nucleotides: TGTGCCAGTAGTATATACGGGGGGCCGAGGAACGCCGGGGAGCTGTTTTTT. V gene TRBV19 combines with J gene TRBJ2-2; D may be TRBD2 (7 bases). The germline V gene has CDR1 LNHDA and CDR2 SQIVND (reference sequence). The CDR3 loop spans 17 amino acids.

The V gene is TRBV6-5, the J gene TRBJ1-1; D is perhaps TRBD1 (6 bases). The CDR3 extends over 12 amino acids. The germline gives CDR1 MNHEY, CDR2 SVGAGI. Trimming removed 4 bases at V and 10 bases at J, with 13 bases between. CDR3 region: CASSSPGAGAFF. The CDR3 DNA sequence: TGTGCCAGCAGTTCCCCAGGGGCGGGAGCTTTCTTT.

This chain uses TRBV7-9 with TRBJ1-2; D uncertain. This CDR3 is built from 13 residues. The germline V and J ends were trimmed by 4 bases and 10 bases, with 16 bases remaining between them. CDR1 and CDR2 (germline): SEHNR, FQNEAQ (reference sequence). The CDR3 bases are TGTGCCAGCAGCTCCGAAACATCGCACCTCTACACCTTC. Amino acids: CASSSETSHLYTF.

This clone was counted only a few times. Here the CDR3 DNA reads TGTGCCAGTAGTATAGCTAGGGGCAGACCCAACGAGCAGTACTTC. It encodes CASSIARGRPNEQYF. The chain joins TRBV19 to TRBJ2-7; possible D gene TRBD1, 5 bases. Trimming removed 1 base at V and 5 bases at J, with 15 bases between. CDR1 is LNHDA and CDR2 is SQIVND in the germline V gene (reference sequence). The CDR3 contains 15 residues.

The chain joins TRBV5-1 to TRBJ1-1; 8 bases are a match to TRBD1. Germline loops: CDR1 SGHRS, CDR2 YFSETQ. The CDR3 runs 15 residues. J was trimmed by 1 base and V by 4 bases; bases with no gene match: 6. In DNA, the CDR3 is TGCGCCAGCAGCGGGTGGACAGGGTCGAACACTGAAGCTTTCTTT. It specifies CASSGWTGSNTEAFF.

The rearrangement uses TRBV4-3 and TRBJ2-3; D gene unclear. The V and J ends lost 2 bases and 2 bases respectively, with 14 bases between them. The germline V gene encodes CDR1 LGHNA and CDR2 YSLEER. CDR3 length equals 16 residues. The CDR3 reads CASSQSSTIHTDTQYF. The CDR3 DNA reads TGCGCCAGCAGCCAATCGTCGACAATCCACACAGATACGCAGTATTTT.

The V call is TRBV6-5, the J call TRBJ1-4; 11 nucleotides line up with TRBD1. CDR3 length: 15 amino acids. With 2 bases clipped from V and 8 bases from J, the junction kept 4 bases outside the gene matches. Germline-derived CDR1 and CDR2 are MNHEY and SVGAGI. This CDR3 is CASSYTGQGGEKLFF. The CDR3 nucleotides are TGTGCCAGCAGTTACACGGGACAGGGGGGGGAAAAACTGTTTTTT.

The chain links TRBV7-2 to TRBJ1-3; D is ambiguous. The CDR3 sequence is 17 residues long. Trimming shortened V by 0 bases and J by 0 bases, and 12 bases separated the two germline ends. The V gene's germline CDR1 is SGHTA and CDR2 FQGNSA. The CDR3 DNA follows: TGTGCCAGCAGCTTAGCTGGAGTTCCAGCCTCTGGAAACACCATATATTTT. Encoded protein: CASSLAGVPASGNTIYF. The entire variable domain, with the rest obtained from reference TRBV7-2 and TRBJ1-3, is as follows: GAGVSQSPSNKVTEKGKDVELRCDPISGHTALYWYRQSLGQGLEFLIYFQGNSAPDKSGLPSDRFSAERTGGSVSTLTIQRTQQEDSAVYLCASSLAGVPASGNTIYFGEGSWLTVV.

The chain couples TRBV27 to TRBJ1-2, with TRBD1 identical over 11 bases. Per germline, CDR1 MNHEY and CDR2 SMNVEV (reference sequence). V lost 7 bases, J lost 2 bases, and 6 bases stayed unmatched. The CDR3 length is 15 residues. The CDR3: CASKMGDRGNYGYTF. CDR3 nucleotides: TGTGCCAGCAAAATGGGGGACAGGGGGAACTATGGCTACACCTTC.